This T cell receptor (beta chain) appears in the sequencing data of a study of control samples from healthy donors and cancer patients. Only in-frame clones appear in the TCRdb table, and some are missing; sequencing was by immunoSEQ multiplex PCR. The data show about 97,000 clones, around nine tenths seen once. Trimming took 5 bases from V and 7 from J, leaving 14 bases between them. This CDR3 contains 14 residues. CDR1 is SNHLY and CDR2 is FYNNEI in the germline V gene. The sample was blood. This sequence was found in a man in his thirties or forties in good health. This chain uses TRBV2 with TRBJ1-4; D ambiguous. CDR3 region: CASSRIRAGEKLFF. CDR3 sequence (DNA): TGTGCCAGCAGTCGCATAAGGGCCGGTGAAAAACTGTTTTTT.